Listed below are T cell receptor beta chains from one sample, sequenced in a study of cytomegalovirus exposure and HLA in healthy donors. Sequenced by immunoSEQ multiplex PCR; TCRdb stores in-frame clones only, minus some. The sample yields about 170,000 clones, about 81% seen once. Specimen: PBMCs. The receptors derive from a girl aged 5 to 17 in good health and CMV-seropositive. CDR3s include the opening cysteine and the closing phenylalanine or tryptophan. Each record gives: clone size, J gene, V gene, D gene, CDR3 protein, CDR3 DNA. A D gene is named only where the DNA matches it firmly. Clone size is stated in some rows and not others, as once, few, many or a class when expanded.

abundance: NA
j_gene: TRBJ2-2
v_gene: TRBV10-3
d_gene: NA
CDR3aa: CAIAGERNTGELFF
CDR3nt: TGTGCCATCGCAGGGGAAAGAAACACCGGGGAGCTGTTTTTT

abundance: NA
j_gene: TRBJ1-6
v_gene: TRBV7-6
d_gene: TRBD1
CDR3aa: CASSAGQGTYNSPLHF
CDR3nt: TGTGCCAGCAGCGCCGGACAGGGGACCTATAATTCACCCCTCCACTTT

abundance: NA
j_gene: TRBJ2-3
v_gene: TRBV19
d_gene: TRBD2
CDR3aa: CATAGLAGGTDTQYF
CDR3nt: TGTGCCACCGCGGGACTAGCGGGGGGGACAGATACGCAGTATTTT

abundance: NA
j_gene: TRBJ1-4
v_gene: TRBV5-1
d_gene: NA
CDR3aa: CASSVERQARGGEKLFF
CDR3nt: TGCGCCAGCAGCGTTGAAAGGCAGGCTCGGGGAGGAGAAAAACTGTTTTTT

abundance: NA
j_gene: TRBJ1-2
v_gene: TRBV6-6
d_gene: NA
CDR3aa: CASSPLEPGYGYTF
CDR3nt: TGTGCCAGCAGTCCCCTTGAGCCCGGCTATGGCTACACCTTC

abundance: NA
j_gene: TRBJ2-7
v_gene: TRBV19
d_gene: TRBD1
CDR3aa: CASSPRGLRDRDGEQYF
CDR3nt: TGTGCCAGTAGTCCGAGAGGTTTGCGGGACAGGGATGGCGAGCAGTACTTC

abundance: NA
j_gene: TRBJ1-4
v_gene: TRBV5-1
d_gene: TRBD1
CDR3aa: CASSSSGQGDEKLFF
CDR3nt: TGCGCCAGCAGCTCCTCCGGTCAGGGGGATGAAAAACTGTTTTTT

abundance: NA
j_gene: TRBJ2-1
v_gene: TRBV27
d_gene: TRBD2
CDR3aa: CASSFGLAFRNEQFF
CDR3nt: TGTGCCAGCAGTTTTGGACTAGCGTTCCGCAATGAGCAGTTCTTC

abundance: once
j_gene: TRBJ2-7
v_gene: TRBV27
d_gene: TRBD2
CDR3aa: CASSSLLAGESYEQYF
CDR3nt: TGTGCCAGCAGTTCGCTTCTAGCGGGGGAGTCCTACGAGCAGTACTTC

abundance: NA
j_gene: TRBJ1-2
v_gene: TRBV6-1
d_gene: NA
CDR3aa: CASSEIIDGYTF
CDR3nt: TGTGCCAGCAGTGAAATCATAGATGGCTACACCTTC

abundance: NA
j_gene: TRBJ2-7
v_gene: TRBV5-1
d_gene: TRBD1
CDR3aa: CASSLNRGISYEQYF
CDR3nt: TGCGCCAGCAGCTTGAACAGGGGAATATCCTACGAGCAGTACTTC

abundance: once
j_gene: TRBJ2-7
v_gene: TRBV5-1
d_gene: NA
CDR3aa: CASSLIGASYEQYF
CDR3nt: TGCGCCAGCAGCTTGATAGGGGCCAGTTACGAGCAGTACTTC

abundance: NA
j_gene: TRBJ2-7
v_gene: TRBV30
d_gene: TRBD1
CDR3aa: CAWSVDRGHEQYF
CDR3nt: TGTGCCTGGAGCGTAGACAGGGGGCATGAGCAGTACTTC

abundance: NA
j_gene: TRBJ2-7
v_gene: TRBV6-5
d_gene: TRBD2
CDR3aa: CASSPDSGSSYEQYF
CDR3nt: TGTGCCAGCAGTCCCGATAGCGGGAGCTCCTACGAGCAGTACTTC

abundance: NA
j_gene: TRBJ2-5
v_gene: TRBV10-1
d_gene: TRBD2
CDR3aa: CASSELLAGDSETQYF
CDR3nt: TGCGCCAGCAGTGAGTTACTAGCGGGAGATTCCGAGACCCAGTACTTC

abundance: NA
j_gene: TRBJ2-5
v_gene: TRBV5-4
d_gene: TRBD2
CDR3aa: CASSMRGGQETQYF
CDR3nt: TGTGCCAGCAGCATGCGGGGGGGCCAAGAGACCCAGTACTTC

abundance: once
j_gene: TRBJ2-7
v_gene: TRBV5-1
d_gene: NA
CDR3aa: CASSTSTGSYEQYF
CDR3nt: TGCGCCAGCAGCACCTCGACAGGTTCCTACGAGCAGTACTTC

abundance: NA
j_gene: TRBJ1-4
v_gene: TRBV7-9
d_gene: NA
CDR3aa: CASSSQGTTNEKLFF
CDR3nt: TGTGCCAGCAGCTCCCAGGGGACAACTAATGAAAAACTGTTTTTT

abundance: NA
j_gene: TRBJ2-1
v_gene: TRBV7-3
d_gene: NA
CDR3aa: CASSLGQALYNEQFF
CDR3nt: TGTGCCAGCAGCCTGGGACAAGCCCTCTACAATGAGCAGTTCTTC

abundance: NA
j_gene: TRBJ2-7
v_gene: TRBV2
d_gene: TRBD1
CDR3aa: CASSLGQGAGEQYF
CDR3nt: TGTGCCAGCAGTTTGGGACAGGGGGCGGGCGAGCAGTACTTC

abundance: NA
j_gene: TRBJ2-2
v_gene: TRBV10-3
d_gene: NA
CDR3aa: CAISPRGPNNTGELFF
CDR3nt: TGTGCCATCTCTCCGCGGGGGCCTAACAACACCGGGGAGCTGTTTTTT

abundance: NA
j_gene: TRBJ2-1
v_gene: TRBV11-3
d_gene: TRBD2
CDR3aa: CASSLVAGNNEQFF
CDR3nt: TGTGCCAGCAGCTTAGTAGCGGGAAACAATGAGCAGTTCTTC

abundance: NA
j_gene: TRBJ2-5
v_gene: TRBV5-1
d_gene: NA
CDR3aa: CASSSFQGLETQYF
CDR3nt: TGCGCCAGCAGCTCGTTCCAGGGGCTGGAGACCCAGTACTTC

abundance: NA
j_gene: TRBJ2-2
v_gene: TRBV7-8
d_gene: NA
CDR3aa: CASSLEALGGPGELFF
CDR3nt: TGTGCCAGCAGCTTGGAGGCGCTCGGGGGGCCCGGGGAGCTGTTTTTT

abundance: NA
j_gene: TRBJ2-5
v_gene: TRBV14
d_gene: NA
CDR3aa: CASSQRLQETQYF
CDR3nt: TGTGCCAGCAGCCAGAGGCTTCAAGAGACCCAGTACTTC

abundance: NA
j_gene: TRBJ2-5
v_gene: TRBV5-4
d_gene: NA
CDR3aa: CASRVIGEVETQYF
CDR3nt: TGTGCCAGCAGAGTCATCGGGGAAGTGGAGACCCAGTACTTC

abundance: NA
j_gene: TRBJ2-3
v_gene: TRBV6-6
d_gene: NA
CDR3aa: CASSYLQGGGDTQYF
CDR3nt: TGTGCCAGCAGTTACCTCCAGGGAGGGGGAGATACGCAGTATTTT

abundance: NA
j_gene: TRBJ1-2
v_gene: TRBV5-4
d_gene: NA
CDR3aa: CASSPARVYGYTF
CDR3nt: TGTGCCAGCAGCCCGGCCCGGGTTTATGGCTACACCTTC

abundance: NA
j_gene: TRBJ2-5
v_gene: TRBV5-1
d_gene: NA
CDR3aa: CASSFGGPGETQYF
CDR3nt: TGCGCCAGCAGTTTCGGGGGGCCGGGGGAGACCCAGTACTTC

abundance: NA
j_gene: TRBJ2-7
v_gene: TRBV5-6
d_gene: NA
CDR3aa: CASSWDTSYEQYF
CDR3nt: TGTGCCAGCAGCTGGGACACCTCCTACGAGCAGTACTTC

abundance: NA
j_gene: TRBJ2-1
v_gene: TRBV5-1
d_gene: TRBD2
CDR3aa: CASSLGTSGAYNEQFF
CDR3nt: TGCGCCAGCAGCTTGGGGACTAGCGGGGCCTACAATGAGCAGTTCTTC